Below, one T cell receptor (beta chain) is given with its context. Antigen: not known. This CDR3 spans 17 amino acids. In germline, CDR1 is MGHRA, CDR2 YSYEKL. Trimming pared 0 bases from V and 1 base from J, leaving 12 bases between. One heparinised blood draw, averaging around 0.12 L, came from each donor. Expressed TCRB transcripts were sequenced after all isolated RNA was converted to cDNA. Using immunoSEQ multiplex PCR, the repertoire was profiled, and TCRdb retains in-frame clones only, with some absent. The table has around 500,000 clones, about 32% seen once. This sample was included in a study of beta chain features in type 1 diabetes. About the study: Similarity in age, gender and cell yields was seen between patients and healthy donors. Broader study findings: Patients with Type 1 diabetes showed moderately but significantly shorter TCRB CDR3s in all four CD4+ subsets.

This sequence joins TRBV4-1 and TRBJ2-2; D is unclear. The material sequenced was naive CD4+ T cells from blood. The receptor was isolated from a man aged 18 to 30 in good health. CDR3 in amino acids: CASSQDQLGKNTGELFF. Written as DNA, the CDR3 is TGCGCCAGCAGCCAAGATCAATTGGGGAAGAACACCGGGGAGCTGTTTTTT.